This TCR beta chain was sequenced in a study of radiation and T cells in renal cell carcinoma. About the study: Nephrectomy followed 15 Gy stereotactic body radiation by 4 weeks. Study-level results: Top tumor clonotypes rose in blood 2 weeks post-radiation, then contracted. No pretreatment tumor biopsies were available for baseline clonotypes.

Unmatched junction bases numbered 4, after V lost 4 bases and J lost 2 bases. The CDR3 loop spans 15 amino acids. CDR1 is MNHEY, CDR2 SVGAGI, per germline. Here immunoSEQ multiplex PCR was the method, and the copy in TCRdb shows in-frame clones only, minus some. The table lists about 130,000 clones, approximately 80% of them singletons. Time point reported: baseline pretreatment blood. Treatment given: 15 Gy SBRT to primary tumor, nephrectomy 4 weeks later. This clone was observed a handful of times. Its specificity is unknown. This sequence was found in a woman aged 60-70 years with renal cell carcinoma. The sequenced sample was blood, obtained from a patient whose treatment included radiotherapy and nephrectomy. The V and J genes are TRBV6-5 and TRBJ2-3; 9 bases match TRBD2. CDR3 bases: TGTGCCAGCAGTTTGCTAGCGGGGTACACAGATACGCAGTATTTT. The encoded protein is CASSLLAGYTDTQYF.